This T cell receptor (beta chain) was sequenced in a study of T-cell reconstitution after alpha-beta-depleted transplantation in children. Turning to this clonotype: What it binds is unknown.

Study-wide points: After one year, T-cell counts and TCRbeta diversity mostly came from new T cells. Reportedly, alpha-beta T cells present about two months post-transplant originated from several hundred expanded clones of graft origin.

This CDR3 has 17 amino acids. V lost 0 bases to trimming and J lost 2 bases; unmatched junction nucleotides: 6. The germline gives CDR1 DFQATT, CDR2 SNEGSKA (reference sequence). Using unique molecular identifiers, the investigators prepared the TCRbeta library. Using its own MiXCR run on the PCR reads, TCRdb lists one record per CDR3 protein. Counted here are about 980,000 distinct CDR3 sequences, roughly 29% occurring once; the ten biggest clones make up about 28%. This chain uses TRBV20-1 with TRBJ2-2; 10 bases fit TRBD2. This clonotype was obtained from a boy less than two years old who had a stem cell transplant for SCID, so the T cells may come from the graft donor. Specimen: PBMCs, mostly from graft donor cells, collected 360 days after TCRalphabeta/CD19-depleted stem cell transplant. CDR3: CSARESSGGSNTGELFF. CDR3 DNA sequence: TGCAGTGCTAGAGAGTCTAGCGGGGGCTCCAACACCGGGGAGCTGTTTTTT.